This TCR beta chain was captured in a study of T cells expressing NK-cell markers. One entry per CDR3 protein, without DNA, is what TCRdb gives after re-calling the 5' RACE reads. The sample is made up of over 150,000 distinct CDR3 sequences, and the top ten hold 20% to 25% of it. Germline CDR1 is ENHRY and CDR2 is SYGVKD. The CDR3 covers 17 residues. What was sequenced was blood T cells: a sorted CD56 or NKG2C T cell subset, CD4+ or CD8+ T cells, or bulk PBMC T cells (not recorded which). The clonotype comes from a man aged 18 to 70 in good health. The chain combines TRBV10-3 with TRBJ1-3; TCRdb outputs TRBD1, but without DNA this stays unchecked. This chain's CDR3 is CAISDPRTGVSGNTIYF.